This T cell receptor (beta chain) derives from a study of beta chain features in type 1 diabetes. The CDR3 covers 15 residues. Germline loops: CDR1 MDHEN, CDR2 SYDVKM. Deletions cut 5 bases from V and 2 bases from J, with 13 bases between. Findings and caveats of the study: All four CD4+ subsets from Type 1 diabetes patients carried moderately but significantly shorter TCRB CDR3s.

CD4+ naive, central memory, regulatory and stem cell-like memory cells were sorted via CD45RO/CCR7/CD25/CD127/CD95/CD27. As for this clone: What it binds is not known.

What was sequenced were expressed TCRB transcripts, since all of the isolated RNA had been reverse transcribed. Naive, central memory and regulatory T cell samples averaged roughly 3.7 million immunoSEQ reads each. Assay used: immunoSEQ multiplex PCR; TCRdb lists only in-frame clones, some missing. The profile shows roughly 300,000 clones, around 8% of them singletons. The sample consisted of central memory CD4+ T cells from blood. The rearrangement joins TRBV28 to TRBJ2-4, with D possibly TRBD2 on 5 matching bases. The sequence was collected from a woman under 30 in good health. In nucleotides, the CDR3 is TGTGCCAGCAGTCTCGTGCCTAGCTCCAAAAACATTCAGTACTTC. Residues: CASSLVPSSKNIQYF.